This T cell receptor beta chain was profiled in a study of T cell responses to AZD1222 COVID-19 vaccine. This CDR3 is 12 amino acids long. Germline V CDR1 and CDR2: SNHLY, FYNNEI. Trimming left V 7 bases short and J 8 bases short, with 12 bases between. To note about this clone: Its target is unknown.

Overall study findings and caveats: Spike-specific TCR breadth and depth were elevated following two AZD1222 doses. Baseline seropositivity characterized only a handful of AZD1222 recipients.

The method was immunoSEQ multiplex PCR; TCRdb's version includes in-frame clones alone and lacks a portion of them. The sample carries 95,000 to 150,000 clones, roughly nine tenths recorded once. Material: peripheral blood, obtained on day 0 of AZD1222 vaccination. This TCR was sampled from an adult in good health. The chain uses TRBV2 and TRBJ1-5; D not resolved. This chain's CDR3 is CASTLGFEPQHF. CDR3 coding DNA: TGTGCCAGCACCCTTGGGTTTGAGCCCCAGCATTTT. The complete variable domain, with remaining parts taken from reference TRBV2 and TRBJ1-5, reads EPEVTQTPSHQVTQMGQEVILRCVPISNHLYFYWYRQILGQKVEFLVSFYNNEISEKSEIFDDQFSVERPDGSNFTLKIRSTKLEDSAMYFCASTLGFEPQHFGDGTRLSIL.